Listed below are T cell receptor beta chains from one sample, sequenced in a study of OX40 agonist ivuxolimab in advanced cancers. The table came from immunoSEQ multiplex PCR; TCRdb's copy has only in-frame clones and leaves some out. The repertoire holds around 74,000 clones, about 84% seen once, with 0.5% to 0.65% in the top ten. Source: CD4+ or CD8+ T cells sorted from blood, taken in a trial of the OX40 agonist ivuxolimab. These receptors came from an adult with an advanced solid tumor such as melanoma, head and neck, liver or kidney cancer. Each CDR3 is given with its conserved first and last residue. Each record gives: V gene, clone size, J gene, D gene, CDR3 DNA, CDR3 protein. D genes are given only for firm matches. Clone size is stated in some rows and not others, as once, few, many or a class when expanded.

TRBV7-7	.	TRBJ2-2	.	TGTGCTAGCAGCTTAGACGAGTGGGCCGGGGAGCTGTTTTTT	CASSLDEWAGELFF
TRBV6-5	.	TRBJ2-7	.	TGTGCCAGCAAGGGCAGAATAGCCTACGAGCAGTACTTC	CASKGRIAYEQYF
TRBV7-8	.	TRBJ2-7	.	TGTGCCAGCAGCGGTCGGACCCTTTCATACGAGCAGTACTTC	CASSGRTLSYEQYF
TRBV7-9	.	TRBJ2-4	.	TGTGCCAGCAGCGACCGGGGAAGCATTCAGTACTTC	CASSDRGSIQYF
TRBV2	.	TRBJ2-3	.	TGTGCCAGCAGTGAGGCCAGAAGCACAGATACGCAGTATTTT	CASSEARSTDTQYF
TRBV2	.	TRBJ2-2	TRBD1	TGTGCCAGCTCCCGGACAGGGACGGGGAACACCGGGGAGCTGTTTTTT	CASSRTGTGNTGELFF
TRBV7-2	.	TRBJ1-6	.	TGTGCCAGCAGCTTAGACCGACTCTACGATTCACCCCTCCACTTT	CASSLDRLYDSPLHF
TRBV19	.	TRBJ2-7	.	TGTGCCAGTACCCAGGGGCAGGGTAGCTCCGAGCAGTACTTC	CASTQGQGSSEQYF
TRBV28	few	TRBJ2-7	.	TGTGCCAGCAGGGGTACAAGGTACGAGCAGTACTTC	CASRGTRYEQYF
TRBV5-4	.	TRBJ1-1	.	TGTGCCAGCAGCTTGGACCTATCACAGGGTGAAGCTTTCTTT	CASSLDLSQGEAFF
TRBV12-2	.	TRBJ2-7	.	TGTGCAAGTCGCGCGCCCCCGGGACTCCCCTACGAGCAGTACTTC	CASRAPPGLPYEQYF
TRBV16	.	TRBJ2-7	.	TGTGCCAGCAGCCAATTTCGCAGCTCCTACGAGCAGTACTTC	CASSQFRSSYEQYF
TRBV6-1	.	TRBJ2-3	TRBD2	TGTGCCAGCAGTGCAAGAGCGGGAGAGTTCACAGATACGCAGTATTTT	CASSARAGEFTDTQYF